This TCR beta chain was identified in a study of blood T cell repertoires in COVID-19. The germline gives CDR1 LNHDA, CDR2 SQIVND (reference sequence). The junction had 7 bases not matched to a gene; V was cut back by 9 bases and J by 2 bases. This CDR3 is 14 amino acids long. Some clones are missing from TCRdb's copy, which holds only in-frame ones; the method was immunoSEQ multiplex PCR. The table has 150,000 to 200,000 clones, about nine tenths seen once. This chain uses TRBV19 with TRBJ1-2; 9 nucleotides agree with TRBD1. Sequenced: peripheral blood. This TCR came from a woman in her twenties or thirties with acute or convalescent COVID-19. For the CDR3, the DNA is TGTGCCAGCGACAAGACAGGGGGGAACTATGGCTACACCTTC. Amino acid sequence: CASDKTGGNYGYTF.